A single sample is the source of the 15 T cell receptor beta chains below, sequenced in a study of early T cells in non-severe SARS-CoV-2 infection. TCRdb ran MiXCR on the 5' RACE reads and lists one entry per CDR3 protein. The table has about 35,000 distinct CDR3 sequences, approximately 7.2% seen once; the top ten hold roughly 12%. The specimen was whole blood, collected at baseline. The receptors derive from an adult who was a healthcare worker with PCR-confirmed SARS-CoV-2 infection or an uninfected control (not recorded which).

This clonotype was counted a few times. The J gene is TRBJ2-1, the V gene TRBV7-9; the D gene is possibly TRBD2 (5 bases). The CDR3 totals 18 residues. Germline V gene lookup returns CDR1 SEHNR and CDR2 FQNEAQ (reference sequence). Trimming removed 2 bases at V and 1 base at J, with 18 bases between. The CDR3 loop is CASSLRGVGRRSYNEQFF. CDR3 bases: TGTGCCAGCAGCTTACGAGGAGTTGGGAGACGGTCCTACAATGAGCAGTTCTTC.

The V gene is TRBV11-2, the J gene TRBJ2-3; 8 bases match TRBD1. Looked up from germline, CDR1 is SGHAT and CDR2 is FQNNGV. The V gene end was trimmed by 5 bases and the J gene end by 2 bases; junction bases not matched to a gene: 9. The CDR3 extends over 16 amino acids. CDR3 coding DNA: TGTGCCAGCAGCCAAGGACAGGGTCCCATCACAGATACGCAGTATTTT. Residues: CASSQGQGPITDTQYF. Using reference TRBV11-2 and TRBJ2-3 for the parts outside the CDR3, the full variable domain is EAGVAQSPRYKIIEKRQSVAFWCNPISGHATLYWYQQILGQGPKLLIQFQNNGVVDDSQLPKDRFSAERLKGVDSTLKIQPAKLEDSAVYLCASSQGQGPITDTQYFGPGTRLTVL.

The chain combines TRBV6-5 with TRBJ2-7; D tentatively fits TRBD1 or TRBD2 (5 bases each). CDR3 length: 14 amino acids. The V end lost 6 bases, the J end lost 0 bases, and 12 bases lay between the germline ends. Germline assignment: CDR1 MNHEY and CDR2 SVGAGI. CDR3 in DNA: TGTGCCAGCAGCGGGACCAGGAGCTCCTACGAGCAGTACTTC. This translates into CASSGTRSSYEQYF.

This clonotype was seen more than once but under ten times. The chain employs TRBV3-1 and TRBJ1-2, with no clear D. The CDR3 is made up of 15 amino acids. V was clipped by 1 base and J by 2 bases, with 11 bases between them. Germline V gene lookup returns CDR1 LGHDT and CDR2 YNNKEL (reference sequence). The CDR3: CASSQGAATNYGYTF. In nucleotides, the CDR3 is TGTGCCAGCAGCCAAGGGGCAGCTACCAACTATGGCTACACCTTC. The full variable domain, in which reference TRBV3-1 and TRBJ1-2 provide the parts outside the CDR3, is DTAVSQTPKYLVTQMGNDKSIKCEQNLGHDTMYWYKQDSKKFLKIMFSYNNKELIINETVPNRFSPKSPDKAHLNLHINSLELGDSAVYFCASSQGAATNYGYTFGSGTRLTVV.

This clonotype was recorded many times. The rearrangement uses TRBV11-2 and TRBJ2-1; possibly TRBD2 for D (5 bases). The CDR3 is 15 amino acids. The germline CDR1 and CDR2 sequences are SGHAT and FQNNGV. With 4 bases removed from V and 7 bases from J, the gap between germline ends came to 17 bases. The CDR3, as DNA: TGTGCCAGCAGCTCCATTCCCGGGGTGGATAATGAGCAGTTCTTC. Encoded protein: CASSSIPGVDNEQFF.

This clonotype occurred many times. V and J are TRBV4-1 and TRBJ1-1; D uncertain. Trimming took 1 base from V and 1 from J, leaving 4 bases between them. CDR3 length: 13 amino acids. Germline lookup yields CDR1 MGHRA and CDR2 YSYEKL. The CDR3 sequence: CASSQVENTEAFF. CDR3 DNA: TGCGCCAGCAGCCAAGTGGAGAACACTGAAGCTTTCTTT.

The chain combines TRBV14 with TRBJ2-3, with D possibly matching TRBD2 (6 bases). The V gene's germline CDR1 is SGHDN and CDR2 FVKESK. Deletions cut 1 base from V and 2 bases from J, with 13 bases between. This CDR3 comprises 16 residues. CDR3 in DNA: TGTGCCAGCAGCCAAGGCGATAGCGGCCTCACAGATACGCAGTATTTT. Its protein product is CASSQGDSGLTDTQYF.

This clonotype was recorded many times. The chain couples TRBV10-3 to TRBJ2-1; D is possibly TRBD2 (5 bases). Per the germline V gene, CDR1 is ENHRY and CDR2 is SYGVKD. The CDR3 covers 14 residues. The V end was cut by 4 bases, the J end by 5 bases, with 12 bases between. CDR3 DNA sequence: TGTGCCATCAGTGTCCGGGGTATAGACAATGAGCAGTTCTTC. This encodes CAISVRGIDNEQFF.

This clonotype came up a few times. This chain's CDR3 is CASSAARGTEAFF. The CDR3 nucleotides are TGTGCCAGCTCAGCCGCGAGGGGGACTGAAGCTTTCTTT. The J gene is TRBJ1-1, the V gene TRBV18, with D possibly matching TRBD1 (6 bases). Germline V gene sequence: CDR1 KGHSH, CDR2 LQKENI. The V end lost 5 bases, the J end lost 5 bases, and 12 bases lay between the germline ends. The CDR3 runs to 13 residues.

The chain uses TRBV20-1 and TRBJ1-1; no reliable D call. The CDR3 is 12 amino acids. V lost 5 bases and J lost 0, with 7 bases in between. CDR1 and CDR2 (germline): DFQATT, SNEGSKA (reference sequence). This CDR3 is CSAATMNTEAFF. The CDR3, as DNA: TGCAGTGCTGCCACTATGAACACTGAAGCTTTCTTT.

The rearrangement joins TRBV20-1 to TRBJ2-5; tentatively, D is TRBD1 (6 bases). V shed 6 bases and J shed 5 bases, with 16 bases lying between them. Germline V gives CDR1 DFQATT, CDR2 SNEGSKA (reference sequence). This CDR3 comprises 13 residues. CDR3 DNA: TGCAGTGCAACCGACAGGTCCTGGGAGACCCAGTACTTC. Translated: CSATDRSWETQYF.

V gene TRBV27 combines with J gene TRBJ2-7, with TRBD1 matching over 9 bases. Germline loops: CDR1 MNHEY, CDR2 SMNVEV (reference sequence). The V and J ends lost 2 bases and 1 base, in that order; junction bases with no gene match: 12. This CDR3 contains 18 residues. CDR3 region: CASSLRGDRAQSSYEQYF. The DNA of the CDR3 is TGTGCCAGCAGTTTAAGAGGGGACAGGGCTCAGTCGTCCTACGAGCAGTACTTC.

The chain uses TRBV5-5 and TRBJ2-7, with D perhaps given as TRBD1 or TRBD2 (5 bases each). Trimming shortened V by 3 bases and J by 2 bases, and 12 bases separated the two germline ends. This CDR3 has 14 residues. The germline V gene has CDR1 SGHKS and CDR2 YYEKEE (reference sequence). CDR3 region: CASSSGTDPYEQYF. Written as DNA, the CDR3 is TGTGCCAGCAGCTCCGGGACCGACCCCTACGAGCAGTACTTC. The full variable domain, its missing parts supplied by reference TRBV5-5 and TRBJ2-7, is DAGVTQSPTHLIKTRGQQVTLRCSPISGHKSVSWYQQVLGQGPQFIFQYYEKEERGRGNFPDRFSARQFPNYSSELNVNALLLGDSALYLCASSSGTDPYEQYFGPGTRLTVT.

Many counts were recorded for this clonotype. V is TRBV15 and J is TRBJ1-2; 7 nucleotides agree with TRBD1. V shed 3 bases, J shed 2 bases, and the junction held 0 bases outside the gene matches. In germline, CDR1 is LNHNV, CDR2 YYDKDF (reference sequence). The CDR3 contains 13 residues. The CDR3 sequence: CATSRGQNYGYTF. CDR3 DNA sequence: TGTGCCACCAGCAGGGGACAGAACTATGGCTACACCTTC. The full variable domain, rest sourced from reference TRBV15 and TRBJ1-2, is DAMVIQNPRYQVTQFGKPVTLSCSQTLNHNVMYWYQQKSSQAPKLLFHYYDKDFNNEADTPDNFQSRRPNTSFCFLDIRSPGLGDTAMYLCATSRGQNYGYTFGSGTRLTVV.

This clonotype was counted only a few times. The V and J genes are TRBV5-4 and TRBJ2-3; either TRBD1 or TRBD2 may supply D (5 bases each). Per germline, CDR1 SGHNT and CDR2 YYREEE (reference sequence). V dropped 5 bases and J dropped 5 bases, with 21 bases sitting between them. The CDR3 runs 16 residues. This CDR3 is CASSPDRWGTQDTQYF. CDR3 coding DNA: TGTGCCAGCAGTCCCGATAGGTGGGGGACGCAAGATACGCAGTATTTT.